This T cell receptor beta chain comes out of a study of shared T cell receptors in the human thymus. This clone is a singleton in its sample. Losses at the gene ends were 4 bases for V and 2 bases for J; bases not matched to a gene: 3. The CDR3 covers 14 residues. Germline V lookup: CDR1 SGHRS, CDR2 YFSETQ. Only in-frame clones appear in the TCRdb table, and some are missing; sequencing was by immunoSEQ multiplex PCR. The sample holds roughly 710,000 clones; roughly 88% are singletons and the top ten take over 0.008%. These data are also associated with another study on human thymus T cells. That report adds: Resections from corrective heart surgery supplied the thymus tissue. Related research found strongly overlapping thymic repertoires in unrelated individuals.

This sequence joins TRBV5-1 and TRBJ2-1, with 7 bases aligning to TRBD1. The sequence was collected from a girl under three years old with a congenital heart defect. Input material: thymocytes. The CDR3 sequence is CASSLDRAYNEQFF. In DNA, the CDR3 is TGCGCCAGCAGCCTCGACAGGGCCTACAATGAGCAGTTCTTC.